A selection of T cell receptor beta chains follows, all from one sample in a study of control samples from healthy donors and cancer patients. TCRdb's copy holds only in-frame clones and misses some; the assay was immunoSEQ multiplex PCR. The sample lists about 140,000 clones, about nine tenths seen once, with roughly 8.7% in the top ten. The sequenced material came from blood. The receptors were sampled from a woman younger than 45 in good health. CDR3s include the opening cysteine and the closing phenylalanine or tryptophan. A D gene is named only where the DNA matches it firmly. The listing skips clone size in some rows; elsewhere it reads once, few, many or a size class.

size,V,J,D,DNA,CDR3
few,TRBV6-5,TRBJ2-3,TRBD1,TGTGCCAGCAGTTTAGGGACAGGGCCTAGCACAGATACGCAGTATTTT,CASSLGTGPSTDTQYF
.,TRBV5-5,TRBJ1-1,.,TGTGCCAGCAGGTACAGGGAAACCAACACTGAAGCTTTCTTT,CASRYRETNTEAFF
.,TRBV5-1,TRBJ2-1,.,TGCGCCAGCAGCTTGGTACCCCAGGGGAGTCAGGGAAATGAGCAGTTCTTC,CASSLVPQGSQGNEQFF
.,TRBV28,TRBJ2-7,TRBD1,TGTGCCATCACCGGGACAGCCCTTTCCGAGCAGTACTTC,CAITGTALSEQYF
few,TRBV6-5,TRBJ1-2,.,TGTGCCAGCAGGCGACCGACCTCTAACTATGGCTACACCTTC,CASRRPTSNYGYTF
.,TRBV5-1,TRBJ2-5,.,TGCGCCAGCAGCTTGGTGACTGGGGGGTCGGCCCAGTACTTC,CASSLVTGGSAQYF
once,TRBV3-1/TRBV3-2,TRBJ2-3,.,TGTGCCAGCAGCCAAGATCTGGGTCGAAATACGCAGTATTTT,CASSQDLGRNTQYF
few,TRBV5-4,TRBJ1-1,.,TGTGCCAGCAGCCAGACCGACAGGTGGAACACTGAAGCTTTCTTT,CASSQTDRWNTEAFF
.,TRBV5-4,TRBJ2-7,.,TGTGCCAGCATGACCGACAGCACCTACGAGCAGTACTTC,CASMTDSTYEQYF
.,TRBV28,TRBJ1-2,.,TGTGCCAGCAGTTTGATTCAGGCAATCTATGGCTACACCTTC,CASSLIQAIYGYTF
.,TRBV5-4,TRBJ2-3,TRBD2,TGTGCCAGCAGCTCTACGACTAGCGGGAGGAGGCGCACAGATACGCAGTATTTT,CASSSTTSGRRRTDTQYF
.,TRBV9,TRBJ2-1,TRBD2,TGTGCCAGCAGCGCCGGGACTAGCGGGAGTGAGCAGTTCTTC,CASSAGTSGSEQFF
.,TRBV5-1,TRBJ2-5,TRBD2,TGCGCCAGCAGTTTCAAGCGGGGGGAAGAGACCCAGTACTTC,CASSFKRGEETQYF
.,TRBV19,TRBJ2-7,TRBD2,TGTGCCAGTAGTATGCGGGGGAGAAACGAGCAGTACTTC,CASSMRGRNEQYF
few,TRBV6-5,TRBJ2-2,TRBD2,TGTGCCAGCAGTTCCGCTAGCGGGACGAACACCGGGGAGCTGTTTTTT,CASSSASGTNTGELFF